This T cell receptor beta chain was recorded in a study of T cell responses to AZD1222 COVID-19 vaccine. Overall study findings and caveats: A reported finding is that nearly half of spike-specific TCRs target unmutated variant regions.

About this clone: Its cognate antigen is unknown.

The table came from immunoSEQ multiplex PCR; TCRdb's copy has only in-frame clones and leaves some out. Among fewer than 110,000 clones listed, nearly 90% were seen once. Sequences were derived from peripheral blood, sampled 28 days after the second AZD1222 dose. The sequence was collected from an adult who received the AZD1222 COVID-19 vaccine.

The CDR3 region is CASSLVSRETQYF. The CDR3 coding sequence is TGTGCCAGCAGCTTGGTTTCTCGAGAGACCCAGTACTTC. The chain is built from TRBV5-4 and TRBJ2-5; D not certain. Trimming took 0 bases from V and 4 from J, leaving 7 bases between them. This CDR3 spans 13 amino acids. Germline V gene data show CDR1 as SGHNT and CDR2 as YYREEE (reference sequence).